A selection of T cell receptor beta chains follows, all from one sample in a study of shared clonotypes between healthy human individuals. The data were produced by immunoSEQ multiplex PCR, yet TCRdb's version contains in-frame clones alone and is incomplete. The data hold 1,500,000 or so clones, with around 97% observed a single time. Sequenced material: naive CD4+ T cells sorted from blood. The source of these receptors is a man aged 25-45 years in good health. Each CDR3 is given with its conserved first and last residue. Each record gives: V gene, D gene, clone size, J gene, CDR3 DNA, CDR3 protein. The D gene is left open where the match is weak. Not all rows give a size; the values are once, few, many and, for expanded clones, a class.

TRBV10-3	NA	NA	TRBJ2-7	TGTGCCATCAGTGACTCAGACATCTACGAGCAGTACTTC	CAISDSDIYEQYF
TRBV7-2	TRBD1	NA	TRBJ1-4	TGTGCCAGCAGCCCAGGCAGGGGGCGGTTATCTGGTGAAAAACTGTTTTTT	CASSPGRGRLSGEKLFF
TRBV5-1	TRBD1	once	TRBJ1-3	TGCGCCAGCAGCTTGGCCAGGGGACAGGGAGACACCATATATTTT	CASSLARGQGDTIYF
TRBV7-3	NA	NA	TRBJ2-5	TGTGCCAGCATTCCGGGTCGGCAGACAATAAATAAACAAGAGACCCAGTACTTC	CASIPGRQTINKQETQYF
TRBV4-3	NA	NA	TRBJ2-3	TGCGCCAGCAGCCAAGAGAGACGGCCAGGGTATGATACGCAGTATTTT	CASSQERRPGYDTQYF
TRBV6-5	NA	NA	TRBJ2-2	TGTGCCAGCAGTCATATGGACACCGGGGAGCTGTTTTTT	CASSHMDTGELFF
TRBV9	NA	NA	TRBJ2-5	TGTGCCAGCAGCGTAGTCACAGGAATCCAAGAGACCCAGTACTTC	CASSVVTGIQETQYF
TRBV9	TRBD2	NA	TRBJ2-1	TGTGCCAGCAGCGTAGTAGCGGGAGGTTCCTACAATGAGCAGTTCTTC	CASSVVAGGSYNEQFF
TRBV6-1	NA	NA	TRBJ1-2	TGTGCCAGCAGACCGCAGGGGTACTATGGCTACACCTTC	CASRPQGYYGYTF
TRBV5-5	TRBD1	NA	TRBJ2-5	TGTGCCAGCATGGACAGGGGGCCCGAGACCCAGTACTTC	CASMDRGPETQYF
TRBV28	NA	NA	TRBJ1-4	TGTGCCAGCACGGCGGCGGTGACTAATGAAAAACTGTTTTTT	CASTAAVTNEKLFF
TRBV10-3	NA	NA	TRBJ1-2	TGTGCCATCAGTGAGTACCCTGGAGGCGATGGCTACACCTTC	CAISEYPGGDGYTF
TRBV19	NA	NA	TRBJ1-2	TGTGCCAGTAGTCTCGGGACCTGGAGGGGCTATGGCTACACCTTC	CASSLGTWRGYGYTF
TRBV7-9	NA	NA	TRBJ1-1	TGTGCCAGCAGCCAAGGGTTAGGGAGCACTGAAGCTTTCTTT	CASSQGLGSTEAFF
TRBV5-1	TRBD2	NA	TRBJ2-7	TGCGCCACCAAACCGGGACTAAGCTCCTACGAGCAGTACTTC	CATKPGLSSYEQYF
TRBV19	NA	NA	TRBJ2-1	TGTGCCAGTATGGATAAGCGGAGCTCCTACAATGAGCAGTTCTTC	CASMDKRSSYNEQFF
TRBV29-1	NA	NA	TRBJ2-1	TGCAGCGTACCGCGGCCGAAATACCCTCTGGACAATGAGCAGTTCTTC	CSVPRPKYPLDNEQFF
TRBV6-5	NA	NA	TRBJ2-3	TGTGCCAGCAGTTACAGGGCGCCCAGCACAGATACGCAGTATTTT	CASSYRAPSTDTQYF
TRBV28	TRBD2	NA	TRBJ2-2	TGTGCCAGCAGTTCCGGACTAGCGGGAAACACCGGGGAGCTGTTTTTT	CASSSGLAGNTGELFF
TRBV5-6	NA	NA	TRBJ2-3	TGTGCCAGCAGCTTCTGGTCTTGGTTACTCACAGATACGCAGTATTTT	CASSFWSWLLTDTQYF
TRBV18	NA	NA	TRBJ1-5	TGTGCCAGCTCACCTTCCGGGGAAGATCAGCCCCAGCATTTT	CASSPSGEDQPQHF
TRBV18	TRBD2	NA	TRBJ2-1	TGTGCCAGCTCAGATTTCAGCGGGAGTGTTGATGAGCAGTTCTTC	CASSDFSGSVDEQFF
TRBV27	NA	NA	TRBJ1-1	TGTGCCAGCAGTTTAAGAGGGCAGGGCACTGAAGCTTTCTTT	CASSLRGQGTEAFF
TRBV10-1	NA	NA	TRBJ1-5	TGCGCCAGCAGTGAAGGCCTCCAGCAGCCCCAGCATTTT	CASSEGLQQPQHF
TRBV29-1	TRBD1	NA	TRBJ2-7	TGCAGCGTTAGCCCTAGACAGGGGGGCCTGAGGGAGCAGTACTTC	CSVSPRQGGLREQYF
TRBV19	NA	NA	TRBJ2-2	TGTGCCAGTAGTAGGATAAACACCGGGGAGCTGTTTTTT	CASSRINTGELFF
TRBV2	NA	NA	TRBJ1-5	TGTGCCACGGCCCTCCGGGCCCTCAATCAGCCCCAGCATTTT	CATALRALNQPQHF
TRBV2	NA	NA	TRBJ2-7	TGTGCCAGCACCGGGGGTTGGGAAAAGCGCCACGAGCAGTACTTC	CASTGGWEKRHEQYF
TRBV2	TRBD2	NA	TRBJ2-1	TGTGCCAGCAGTGAACTGGGAGGGATGGGATCGGGTGAGCAGTTCTTC	CASSELGGMGSGEQFF
TRBV7-8	TRBD2	NA	TRBJ2-7	TGTGCCAGCAGCGTTTTCGGCGGGAGCTCCTACGAGCAGTACTTC	CASSVFGGSSYEQYF
TRBV30	NA	NA	TRBJ1-5	TGTGCCTGGAGTGTAAGGGGGGGGCGCTTGCAGCCCCAGCATTTT	CAWSVRGGRLQPQHF
TRBV19	TRBD1	NA	TRBJ2-7	TGTGCCAGTACAAGTCCGGGACAGGGGTCCTACGAGCAGTACTTC	CASTSPGQGSYEQYF
TRBV5-1	NA	once	TRBJ2-2	TGCGCCAGCAGCTTTAGGGGAGACACCGGGGAGCTGTTTTTT	CASSFRGDTGELFF
TRBV7-2	NA	once	TRBJ2-2	TGTGCCAGCAGCTTATCGCGGAACACCGGGGAGCTGTTTTTT	CASSLSRNTGELFF
TRBV4-1	TRBD1	once	TRBJ1-3	TGCGCCAGCAGCCAACAGGGGGCGGTTGGAAACACCATATATTTT	CASSQQGAVGNTIYF
TRBV5-1	TRBD2	NA	TRBJ2-7	TGCGCCAGCAGCTTCACTAGCGGGAGTGCCTACGAGCAGTACTTC	CASSFTSGSAYEQYF
TRBV15	NA	NA	TRBJ2-1	TGTGCCACCAGCCCCGATTTGAGCTCCTACAATGAGCAGTTCTTC	CATSPDLSSYNEQFF
TRBV11-3	TRBD2	NA	TRBJ2-7	TGTGCCAGCAGCTCCGCTAGCGGGATTGCCAACGAGCAGTACTTC	CASSSASGIANEQYF
TRBV7-2	NA	NA	TRBJ2-5	TGTGCCAGCAGCTTAGTGGGGGGAGTAGAGACCCAGTACTTC	CASSLVGGVETQYF
TRBV28	NA	NA	TRBJ2-3	TGTGCCAGCAGTTTAGTAGGTAGGACAGAGAGCACAGATACGCAGTATTTT	CASSLVGRTESTDTQYF
TRBV4-1	NA	NA	TRBJ2-3	TGCGCCAGCAGCCAGTTCTTGACCGGGGGCGCCACAGATACGCAGTATTTT	CASSQFLTGGATDTQYF
TRBV28	TRBD2	NA	TRBJ2-4	TGTGCCAGCAGTTTGCCTATGGGACTAGCGGGAGGCATTCAGTACTTC	CASSLPMGLAGGIQYF
TRBV7-8	NA	NA	TRBJ2-1	TGTGCCAGCAGCTACAGGGAGTACAATGAGCAGTTCTTC	CASSYREYNEQFF
TRBV18	TRBD1	NA	TRBJ1-4	TGTGCCAGCTCACAAGGCTACCGGGACAGGGAACCTGCAACTAATGAAAAACTGTTTTTT	CASSQGYRDREPATNEKLFF
TRBV18	NA	NA	TRBJ2-7	TGTGCCAGCTCACCCCAGTTAGGGACGGGGCCCTACGAGCAGTACTTC	CASSPQLGTGPYEQYF
TRBV27	TRBD2	NA	TRBJ2-3	TGTGCCAGCAAGCGGGAGGCCACAGATACGCAGTATTTT	CASKREATDTQYF
TRBV7-2	NA	NA	TRBJ2-7	TGTGCCAGCAGCTTTCTGAGCGGCGAAGGTAGATCCTACGAGCAGTACTTC	CASSFLSGEGRSYEQYF
TRBV7-9	NA	NA	TRBJ2-7	TGTGCCAGCAGCTCCGACGGCCTGGAGCAGTACTTC	CASSSDGLEQYF
TRBV2	NA	NA	TRBJ2-7	TGTGCCAGCAAGGGGAGGAGTTCCTACGAGCAGTACTTC	CASKGRSSYEQYF
TRBV2	TRBD2	NA	TRBJ2-2	TGTGCCAGCAGTGAGACTAGCGGAGGCGGGGAGCTGTTTTTT	CASSETSGGGELFF
TRBV7-3	NA	NA	TRBJ2-2	TGTGCCAGCAGCCCGCCCGTGGCCGGGGAGCTGTTTTTT	CASSPPVAGELFF
TRBV2	TRBD1	NA	TRBJ2-5	TGTGCCAGCAGAGCAGACAGGGTTGAGACCCAGTACTTC	CASRADRVETQYF
TRBV7-2	TRBD2	NA	TRBJ2-1	TGTGCCAGCAGCCTCGAGCGGGAGAGTATGCAGTTCTTC	CASSLERESMQFF